One and the same sample provided the 21 T cell receptor beta chains below, sequenced in a study of cytomegalovirus exposure and HLA in healthy donors. Sequencing used immunoSEQ multiplex PCR; TCRdb keeps in-frame clones, though not all of them. The table has 230,000 or so clones, about 90% seen once; the top ten hold 2.5% to 3.5%. Input material: PBMCs. All receptors come from a woman younger than 35 in good health and CMV-seronegative.

This CDR3 is CASSRTSGVNTGELFF. CDR3 DNA sequence: TGTGCCAGCAGCAGGACTAGCGGGGTGAACACCGGGGAGCTGTTTTTT. This chain joins TRBV13 and TRBJ2-2; 12 bases agree with TRBD2. Germline trimming cut 5 bases from V and 1 base from J; bases unmatched to any gene: 2. This CDR3 has 16 amino acids. Germline V gene lookup returns CDR1 PRHDT and CDR2 FYEKMQ (reference sequence).

This clone was seen more than once but under ten times. This chain links TRBV29-1 with TRBJ1-2; D is ambiguous. V dropped 4 bases and J dropped 1 base, with 10 bases sitting between them. The CDR3 runs 13 residues. Germline V lookup: CDR1 SQVTM, CDR2 ANQGSEA. For the CDR3, the DNA is TGCAGCGTTGGAGACACAAATAACTATGGCTACACCTTC. Amino acids: CSVGDTNNYGYTF.

A few counts support this clone. The chain links TRBV2 to TRBJ1-1; 9 bases fit TRBD1. Germline lookup yields CDR1 SNHLY and CDR2 FYNNEI. Trimming took 8 bases from V and 4 from J; bases not matched to a gene: 5. The CDR3 has 13 residues. In nucleotides, the CDR3 is TGTGCCAGCTGGGACAGGGTTTCCACTGAAGCTTTCTTT. It specifies CASWDRVSTEAFF. Full variable domain (outside the CDR3, taken from reference TRBV2 and TRBJ1-1): EPEVTQTPSHQVTQMGQEVILRCVPISNHLYFYWYRQILGQKVEFLVSFYNNEISEKSEIFDDQFSVERPDGSNFTLKIRSTKLEDSAMYFCASWDRVSTEAFFGQGTRLTVV.

This chain links TRBV5-4 with TRBJ2-6, with D maybe TRBD1 (5 bases). CDR3 size: 16 residues. Germline V lookup: CDR1 SGHNT, CDR2 YYREEE (reference sequence). The V gene lost 0 bases and the J gene lost 2 bases, with 9 bases spanning the gap. CDR3 in amino acids: CASSLALGAGANVLTF. Here the CDR3 DNA reads TGTGCCAGCAGCTTGGCCCTAGGGGCTGGGGCCAACGTCCTGACTTTC. Combining the CDR3 with reference TRBV5-4 and TRBJ2-6 gives the whole variable domain ETGVTQSPTHLIKTRGQQVTLRCSSQSGHNTVSWYQQALGQGPQFIFQYYREEENGRGNFPPRFSGLQFPNYSSELNVNALELDDSALYLCASSLALGAGANVLTFGAGSRLTVL.

This clone occurred a few times. The chain couples TRBV6-6 to TRBJ1-1; TRBD1 matches 7 bases. Germline assignment: CDR1 MNHNY and CDR2 SVGAGI (reference sequence). The CDR3 covers 15 residues. V shed 11 bases and J 2 bases; nucleotides not matched to a gene: 14. CDR3 amino acids: CASYRTGMVNTEAFF. The DNA for the CDR3 is TGTGCCTCCTACAGGACAGGAATGGTCAACACTGAAGCTTTCTTT.

The chain uses TRBV5-6 and TRBJ2-2, with TRBD1 matching over 8 bases. V shed 0 bases and J 1 base; nucleotides not matched to a gene: 2. CDR3 length: 16 amino acids. CDR1 and CDR2 from the germline V gene are SGHDT and YYEEEE. CDR3: CASSLGTGRNTGELFF. The CDR3 coding sequence is TGTGCCAGCAGCTTGGGGACAGGGCGGAACACCGGGGAGCTGTTTTTT.

The V call is TRBV2, the J call TRBJ2-2; 9 bases agree with TRBD1. The junction had 16 bases not matched to a gene; V was cut back by 6 bases and J by 8 bases. CDR3 size: 17 residues. CDR1 is SNHLY and CDR2 is FYNNEI in the germline V gene. CDR3 in amino acids: CASRGSPGQGMRGELFF. The CDR3 region has the DNA TGTGCCAGCAGGGGTTCCCCGGGACAGGGAATGAGAGGGGAGCTGTTTTTT. The whole variable domain, filled in from reference TRBV2 and TRBJ2-2, reads EPEVTQTPSHQVTQMGQEVILRCVPISNHLYFYWYRQILGQKVEFLVSFYNNEISEKSEIFDDQFSVERPDGSNFTLKIRSTKLEDSAMYFCASRGSPGQGMRGELFFGEGSRLTVL.

This clone was seen just once. This sequence joins TRBV5-4 and TRBJ2-3, with D hard to call. Germline lookup yields CDR1 SGHNT and CDR2 YYREEE (reference sequence). This CDR3 contains 15 residues. V gave up 0 bases and J gave up 0 bases, with 8 bases separating them. The CDR3 sequence is CASSLDSRSTDTQYF. The DNA of the CDR3 is TGTGCCAGCAGCTTGGACTCTCGAAGCACAGATACGCAGTATTTT. Complete variable domain (other parts from reference TRBV5-4 and TRBJ2-3): ETGVTQSPTHLIKTRGQQVTLRCSSQSGHNTVSWYQQALGQGPQFIFQYYREEENGRGNFPPRFSGLQFPNYSSELNVNALELDDSALYLCASSLDSRSTDTQYFGPGTRLTVL.

The rearrangement joins TRBV15 to TRBJ2-1, with D perhaps matching TRBD1 (6 bases). Trimming left V 6 bases short and J 4 bases short, with 16 bases between. The germline V gene encodes CDR1 LNHNV and CDR2 YYDKDF (reference sequence). This CDR3 has 15 amino acids. The CDR3 loop is CATSRRTEPYNEQFF. The CDR3 DNA reads as TGTGCCACCAGTCGGAGGACAGAGCCTTACAATGAGCAGTTCTTC. The whole variable domain, remainder taken from reference TRBV15 and TRBJ2-1, is DAMVIQNPRYQVTQFGKPVTLSCSQTLNHNVMYWYQQKSSQAPKLLFHYYDKDFNNEADTPDNFQSRRPNTSFCFLDIRSPGLGDTAMYLCATSRRTEPYNEQFFGPGTRLTVL.

This clone has only one observation. The chain has TRBV29-1 and TRBJ2-7; 15 bases are shared with TRBD2. The CDR3 sequence is 15 residues long. With V trimmed by 6 bases and J by 3 bases, 6 bases remained unmatched. Germline CDR1 reads SQVTM; CDR2 reads ANQGSEA. CDR3 residues: CSVLGLAGGDYEQYF. The CDR3 DNA follows: TGCAGCGTCCTGGGACTAGCGGGAGGCGACTACGAGCAGTACTTC.

The V and J genes are TRBV27 and TRBJ2-2; D may be TRBD2 (6 bases). The germline gives CDR1 MNHEY, CDR2 SMNVEV (reference sequence). Trimming shortened V by 7 bases and J by 4 bases, and 34 bases separated the two germline ends. The CDR3 consists of 21 residues. The CDR3 reads CASTSLFGSQRLRGVTGELFF. The DNA of the CDR3 is TGTGCCAGCACCTCCCTTTTTGGGTCCCAACGCTTGCGGGGTGTCACCGGGGAGCTGTTTTTT.

This sequence joins TRBV14 and TRBJ2-7; D may be TRBD2 (6 bases). This CDR3 is built from 13 residues. Germline assignment: CDR1 SGHDN and CDR2 FVKESK. V lost 4 bases to trimming and J lost 7 bases, with 14 bases between them. This CDR3 is CASSPRVRGEQYF. The CDR3 region has the DNA TGTGCCAGCAGCCCACGGGTTCGGGGGGAGCAGTACTTC.

This chain links TRBV27 with TRBJ2-1, with D possibly matching TRBD2 (5 bases). Germline V gene lookup returns CDR1 MNHEY and CDR2 SMNVEV (reference sequence). V was clipped by 5 bases and J by 4 bases, with 6 bases between them. The CDR3 totals 12 residues. The CDR3 region has the DNA TGTGCCAGCAGTGGACTTTACAATGAGCAGTTCTTC. This translates into CASSGLYNEQFF.

The CDR3 protein is CASSIVRDTEAFF. Written as DNA, the CDR3 is TGTGCCAGTAGTATAGTGCGCGACACTGAAGCTTTCTTT. The chain combines TRBV19 with TRBJ1-1; D not certain. Germline-derived CDR1 and CDR2 are LNHDA and SQIVND (reference sequence). Trimming cost V 1 base and J 3 bases, with 6 bases left between them. CDR3 size: 13 residues.

The V and J genes are TRBV29-1 and TRBJ2-2; possibly TRBD1 for D (5 bases). The CDR3 sequence is 13 residues long. The V gene lost 5 bases and the J gene lost 2 bases, with 9 bases spanning the gap. CDR1 is SQVTM and CDR2 is ANQGSEA in the germline V gene. The CDR3 reads CSVPGSNTGELFF. CDR3 DNA: TGCAGCGTTCCAGGGTCTAACACCGGGGAGCTGTTTTTT.

This chain connects TRBV28 to TRBJ2-3; TRBD2 is a possible D gene (5 bases). CDR3 length: 16 amino acids. Germline-derived CDR1 and CDR2 are MDHEN and SYDVKM. With 2 bases removed from V and 0 bases from J, the gap between germline ends came to 12 bases. CDR3 sequence reads: CASSLARRLSTDTQYF. The DNA for the CDR3 is TGTGCCAGCAGTTTAGCCAGGCGACTAAGCACAGATACGCAGTATTTT. The full variable domain, with the rest looked up from reference TRBV28 and TRBJ2-3, is DVKVTQSSRYLVKRTGEKVFLECVQDMDHENMFWYRQDPGLGLRLIYFSYDVKMKEKGDIPEGYSVSREKKERFSLILESASTNQTSMYLCASSLARRLSTDTQYFGPGTRLTVL.

The chain joins TRBV29-1 to TRBJ2-3; 9 bases agree with TRBD2. Looked up from germline, CDR1 is SQVTM and CDR2 is ANQGSEA. Trimming cost V 0 bases and J 5 bases; bases outside gene matches: 3. This CDR3 region has 14 residues. The CDR3 DNA follows: TGCAGCGTTGAAGAGGAACTAGCGGGAGATACGCAGTATTTT. Translating gives CSVEEELAGDTQYF.

The chain has TRBV18 and TRBJ2-4; D perhaps matches TRBD1 (6 bases). The CDR3 spans 12 residues. V was shortened by 4 bases and J by 14 bases, with 15 bases between the two germline ends. Germline CDR1 is KGHSH and CDR2 is LQKENI. For the CDR3, the DNA is TGTGCCAGCTCACAAGGAGGACAGCGAGAGTACTTC. Translation: CASSQGGQREYF.

In its sample, this clone was seen a few times. The chain is built from TRBV9 and TRBJ1-5, with a tentative D call TRBD1 (6 bases). This CDR3 is 14 amino acids long. In germline, CDR1 is SGDLS, CDR2 YYNGEE. With 3 bases removed from V and 7 bases from J, the gap between germline ends came to 14 bases. CDR3 amino acids: CASSGSGAQQPQHF. The DNA for the CDR3 is TGTGCCAGCAGCGGATCAGGGGCACAACAGCCCCAGCATTTT.

The J gene is TRBJ2-1, the V gene TRBV28, with 8 bases aligning to TRBD2. The CDR3 is made up of 17 amino acids. Losses at the gene ends were 4 bases for V and 8 bases for J; bases not matched to a gene: 16. Germline V lookup: CDR1 MDHEN, CDR2 SYDVKM. The CDR3: CASSSPVGSGTRYEQFF. The DNA for the CDR3 is TGTGCCAGCAGTTCCCCCGTAGGTAGCGGGACGAGGTATGAGCAGTTCTTC.

The rearrangement uses TRBV5-1 and TRBJ1-2; D uncertain. The germline V and J ends were trimmed by 4 bases and 3 bases, with 7 bases remaining between them. Germline V gene lookup returns CDR1 SGHRS and CDR2 YFSETQ. The length of the CDR3 is 12 residues. CDR3 loop: CASSPGDYGYTF. In DNA, the CDR3 is TGCGCCAGCAGCCCCGGGGACTATGGCTACACCTTC.